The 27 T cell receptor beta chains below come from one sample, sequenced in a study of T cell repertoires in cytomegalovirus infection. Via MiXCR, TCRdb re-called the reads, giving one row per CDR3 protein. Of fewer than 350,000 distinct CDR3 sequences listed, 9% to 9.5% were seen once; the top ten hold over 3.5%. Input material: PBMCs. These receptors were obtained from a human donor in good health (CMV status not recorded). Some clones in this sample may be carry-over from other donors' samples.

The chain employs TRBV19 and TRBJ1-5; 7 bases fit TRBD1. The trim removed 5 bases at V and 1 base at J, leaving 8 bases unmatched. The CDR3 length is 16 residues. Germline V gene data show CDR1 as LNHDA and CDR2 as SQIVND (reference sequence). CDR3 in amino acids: CASSEQTGLSNQPQHF. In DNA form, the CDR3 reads TGTGCCAGTAGTGAGCAGACAGGGTTGAGCAATCAGCCCCAGCATTTT.

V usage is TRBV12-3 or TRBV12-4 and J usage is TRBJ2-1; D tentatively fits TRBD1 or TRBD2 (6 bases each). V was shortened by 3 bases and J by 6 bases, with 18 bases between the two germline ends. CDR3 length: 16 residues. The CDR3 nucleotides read TGTGCCAGCAGTTTTATTACGGGGGCCGGTTCCAATGAGCAGTTCTTC. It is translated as CASSFITGAGSNEQFF.

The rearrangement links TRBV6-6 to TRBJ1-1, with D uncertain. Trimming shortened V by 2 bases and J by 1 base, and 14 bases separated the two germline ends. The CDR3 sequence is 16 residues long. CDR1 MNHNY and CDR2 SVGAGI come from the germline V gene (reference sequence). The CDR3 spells CASSYGSSRSNTEAFF. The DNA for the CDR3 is TGTGCCAGCAGTTACGGCAGCAGCCGTTCGAACACTGAAGCTTTCTTT.

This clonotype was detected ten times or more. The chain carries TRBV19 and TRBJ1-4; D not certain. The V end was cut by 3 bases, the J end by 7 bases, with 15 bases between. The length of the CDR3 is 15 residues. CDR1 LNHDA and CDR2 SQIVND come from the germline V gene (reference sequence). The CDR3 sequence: CASSMQQSFSEKLFF. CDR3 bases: TGTGCCAGTAGTATGCAACAGTCGTTCAGTGAAAAACTGTTTTTT. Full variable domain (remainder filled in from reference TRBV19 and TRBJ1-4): DGGITQSPKYLFRKEGQNVTLSCEQNLNHDAMYWYRQDPGQGLRLIYYSQIVNDFQKGDIAEGYSVSREKKESFPLTVTSAQKNPTAFYLCASSMQQSFSEKLFFGSGTQLSVL.

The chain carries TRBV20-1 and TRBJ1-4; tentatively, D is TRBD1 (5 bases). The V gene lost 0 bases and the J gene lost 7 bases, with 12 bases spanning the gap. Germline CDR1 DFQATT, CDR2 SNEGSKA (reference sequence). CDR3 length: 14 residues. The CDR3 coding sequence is TGCAGTGCTAGAGAACCAGGGAGAGGTGAAAAACTGTTTTTT. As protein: CSAREPGRGEKLFF.

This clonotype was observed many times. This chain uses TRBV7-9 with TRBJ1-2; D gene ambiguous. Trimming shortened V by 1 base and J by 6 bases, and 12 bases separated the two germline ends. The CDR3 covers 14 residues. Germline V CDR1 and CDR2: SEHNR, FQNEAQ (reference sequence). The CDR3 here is CASSLVREGHGYTF. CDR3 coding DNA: TGTGCCAGCAGCTTAGTGCGGGAGGGCCATGGCTACACCTTC.

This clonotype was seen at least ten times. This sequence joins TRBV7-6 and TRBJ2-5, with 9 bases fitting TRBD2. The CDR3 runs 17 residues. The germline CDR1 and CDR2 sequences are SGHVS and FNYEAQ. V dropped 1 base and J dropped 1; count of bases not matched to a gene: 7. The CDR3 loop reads CASSLGPSGGFQETQYF. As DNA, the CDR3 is TGTGCCAGCAGCTTAGGCCCCAGCGGGGGGTTCCAAGAGACCCAGTACTTC.

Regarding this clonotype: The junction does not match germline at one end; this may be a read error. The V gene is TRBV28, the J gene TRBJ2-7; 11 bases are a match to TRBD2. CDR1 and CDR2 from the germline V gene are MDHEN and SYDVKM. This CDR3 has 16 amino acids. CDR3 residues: CAGRRQLGLAAYEQYF. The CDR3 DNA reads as TGTGCCGGCAGACGTCAATTGGGACTAGCGGCCTACGAGCAGTACTTC.

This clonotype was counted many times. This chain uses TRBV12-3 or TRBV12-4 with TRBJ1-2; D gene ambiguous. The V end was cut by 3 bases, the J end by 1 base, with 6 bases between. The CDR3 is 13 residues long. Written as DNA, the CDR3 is TGTGCCAGCAGTTTCCGGGTTAACTATGGCTACACCTTC. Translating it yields CASSFRVNYGYTF.

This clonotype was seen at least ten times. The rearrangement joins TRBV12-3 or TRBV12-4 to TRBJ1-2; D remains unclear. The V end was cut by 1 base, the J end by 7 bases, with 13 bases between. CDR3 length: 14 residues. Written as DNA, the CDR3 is TGTGCCAGCAGTTTAGAGTTAGGGCTCTCTGGCTACACCTTC. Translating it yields CASSLELGLSGYTF.

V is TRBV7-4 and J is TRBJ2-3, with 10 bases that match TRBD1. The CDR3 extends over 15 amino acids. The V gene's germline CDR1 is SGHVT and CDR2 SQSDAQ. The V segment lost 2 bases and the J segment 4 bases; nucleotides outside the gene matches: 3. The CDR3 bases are TGTGCCAGCAGCTTACCGACAGGGGGCCCAGATACGCAGTATTTT. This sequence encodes CASSLPTGGPDTQYF.

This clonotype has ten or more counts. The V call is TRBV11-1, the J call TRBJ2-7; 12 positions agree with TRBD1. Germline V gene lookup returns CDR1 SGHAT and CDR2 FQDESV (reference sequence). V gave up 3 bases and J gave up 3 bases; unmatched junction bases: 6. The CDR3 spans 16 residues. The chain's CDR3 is CASSFGRDRGHYEQYF. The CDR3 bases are TGTGCCAGCAGCTTCGGCCGGGACAGGGGGCACTACGAGCAGTACTTC.

The CDR3 sequence: CASSYSRLVFEQFF. The CDR3 coding sequence is TGTGCCAGCAGTTACTCCCGACTAGTTTTTGAGCAGTTCTTC. This rearrangement joins TRBV6-2 or TRBV6-3 to TRBJ2-1; tentative D call: TRBD2 (6 bases). Between the trimmed V and J ends, which lost 0 bases and 9 bases, there was a span of 12 bases. This CDR3 has 14 residues. Germline V CDR1 and CDR2: MNHEY, SVGEGT.

This chain's CDR3 is CASSPLGAEAFF. Written as DNA, the CDR3 is TGTGCCAGTAGTCCATTGGGGGCTGAAGCTTTCTTT. The chain couples TRBV19 to TRBJ1-1, with a weak D call TRBD1 (5 bases). The CDR3 spans 12 residues. The V gene lost 5 bases and the J gene lost 6 bases, with 10 bases spanning the gap. Germline lookup yields CDR1 LNHDA and CDR2 SQIVND (reference sequence).

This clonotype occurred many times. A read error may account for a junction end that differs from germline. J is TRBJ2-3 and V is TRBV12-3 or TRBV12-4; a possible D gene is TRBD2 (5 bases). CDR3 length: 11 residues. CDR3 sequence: CASSLWPSFFF. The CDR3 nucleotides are TGTGCCAGCAGTTTATGGCCTAGCTTCTTTTTC.

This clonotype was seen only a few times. The CDR3 sequence: CSAKFVSNYGYTF. CDR3 DNA: TGCAGTGCTAAATTTGTTTCCAACTATGGCTACACCTTC. The V and J genes are TRBV20-1 and TRBJ1-2; no definite D call. Trimming took off 4 bases at V and 2 bases at J, with 11 bases between the two ends. The CDR3 has 13 amino acids. The germline gives CDR1 DFQATT, CDR2 SNEGSKA (reference sequence).

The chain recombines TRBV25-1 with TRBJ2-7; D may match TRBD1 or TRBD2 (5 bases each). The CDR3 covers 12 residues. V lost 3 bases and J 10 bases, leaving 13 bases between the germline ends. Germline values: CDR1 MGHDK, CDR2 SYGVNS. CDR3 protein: CASSDVGDRQYF. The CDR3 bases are TGTGCCAGCAGTGATGTTGGGGACCGACAGTACTTC.

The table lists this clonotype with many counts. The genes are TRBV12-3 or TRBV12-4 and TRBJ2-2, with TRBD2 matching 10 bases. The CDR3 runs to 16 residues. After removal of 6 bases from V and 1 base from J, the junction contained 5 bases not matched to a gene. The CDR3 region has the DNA TGTGCCAGCAGCCGGAGACTAGCGGGGAACACCGGGGAGCTGTTTTTT. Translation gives CASSRRLAGNTGELFF.

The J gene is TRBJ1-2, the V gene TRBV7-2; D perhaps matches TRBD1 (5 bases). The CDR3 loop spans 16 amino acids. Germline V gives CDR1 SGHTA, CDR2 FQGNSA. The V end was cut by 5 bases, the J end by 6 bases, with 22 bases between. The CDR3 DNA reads TGTGCCAGCAGCCTTTCGGACACTCGTAAGGGAGATGGCTACACCTTC. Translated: CASSLSDTRKGDGYTF.

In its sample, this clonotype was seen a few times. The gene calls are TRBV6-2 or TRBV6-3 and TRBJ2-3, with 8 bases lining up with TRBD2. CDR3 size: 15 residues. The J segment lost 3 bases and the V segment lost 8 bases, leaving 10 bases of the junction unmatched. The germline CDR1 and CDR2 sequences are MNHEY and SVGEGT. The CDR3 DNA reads TGTGCCAGCCAACTCTTGGGACTAGTAACAGATACGCAGTATTTT. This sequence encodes CASQLLGLVTDTQYF.

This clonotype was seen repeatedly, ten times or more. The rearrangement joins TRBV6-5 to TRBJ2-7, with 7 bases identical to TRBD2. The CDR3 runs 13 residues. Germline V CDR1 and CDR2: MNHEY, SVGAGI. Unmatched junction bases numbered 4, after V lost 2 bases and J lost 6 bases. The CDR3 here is CASSYKRGGEQYF. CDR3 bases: TGTGCCAGCAGTTACAAGCGGGGAGGCGAGCAGTACTTC.

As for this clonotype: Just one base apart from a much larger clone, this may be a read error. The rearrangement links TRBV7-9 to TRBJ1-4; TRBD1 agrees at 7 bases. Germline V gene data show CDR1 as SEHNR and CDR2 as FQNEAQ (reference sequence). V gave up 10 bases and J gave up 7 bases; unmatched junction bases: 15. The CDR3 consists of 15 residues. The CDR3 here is CANSDFQGVFEKLFF. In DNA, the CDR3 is TGTGCCAACAGTGACTTCCAGGGGGTGTTTGAAAAACTGTTTTTT.

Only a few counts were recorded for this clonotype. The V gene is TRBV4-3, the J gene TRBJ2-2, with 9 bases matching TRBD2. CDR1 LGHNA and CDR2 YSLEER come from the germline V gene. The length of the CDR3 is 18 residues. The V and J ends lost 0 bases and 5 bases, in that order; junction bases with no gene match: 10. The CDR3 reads CASSQDWGLALGTGELFF. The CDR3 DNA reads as TGCGCCAGCAGCCAAGACTGGGGACTAGCCCTGGGTACCGGGGAGCTGTTTTTT.

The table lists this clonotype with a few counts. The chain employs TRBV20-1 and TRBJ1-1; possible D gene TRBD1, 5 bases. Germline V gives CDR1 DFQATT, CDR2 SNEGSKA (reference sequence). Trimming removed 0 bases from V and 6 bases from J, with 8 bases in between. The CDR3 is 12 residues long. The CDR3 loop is CSAREGESEAFF. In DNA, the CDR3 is TGCAGTGCTAGAGAAGGGGAATCTGAAGCTTTCTTT.

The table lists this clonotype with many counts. The CDR3 loop is CASSHPGGNNLMNEQFF. The CDR3 nucleotides are TGTGCCAGCAGCCACCCTGGTGGAAACAATCTCATGAATGAGCAGTTCTTC. This sequence joins TRBV7-2 and TRBJ2-1; no definite D call. The V gene's germline CDR1 is SGHTA and CDR2 FQGNSA. Trimming took 5 bases from V and 7 from J, leaving 24 bases between them. The CDR3 has 17 residues.

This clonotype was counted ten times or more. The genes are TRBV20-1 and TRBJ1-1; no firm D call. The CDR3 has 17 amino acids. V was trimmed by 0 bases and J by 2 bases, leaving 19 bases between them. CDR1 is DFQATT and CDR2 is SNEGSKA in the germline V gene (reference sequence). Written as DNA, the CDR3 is TGCAGTGCTAGAGATGATCTCCCCACGGATTTAAACACTGAAGCTTTCTTT. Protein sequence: CSARDDLPTDLNTEAFF.

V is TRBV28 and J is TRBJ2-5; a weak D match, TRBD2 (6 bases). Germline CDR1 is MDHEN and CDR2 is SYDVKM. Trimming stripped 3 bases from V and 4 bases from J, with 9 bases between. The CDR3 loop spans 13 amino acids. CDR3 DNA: TGTGCCAGCAGTTTCCGGGACTTAGAGACCCAGTACTTC. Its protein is CASSFRDLETQYF.